This T cell receptor beta chain is from a study of cytomegalovirus exposure and HLA in healthy donors. Overall study: The study's early data release held tens of millions of unique TCRs from HLA-typed donors. Study-level findings and limits: Sequencing had likely introduced a cluster of highly shared sequence variants as an artifact. Later analysis suggested most CMV-associated TCR beta chains were HLA-restricted.

Donors were nominally healthy when sampled, though unrecorded immune exposures were likely. PCR primers comprised 60 Vbeta and 13 Jbeta primers. Clones were read by immunoSEQ multiplex PCR, and TCRdb kept only the in-frame ones, dropping some. Here the sample spans around 100,000 clones, approximately 85% being singletons. Note on this clone: Its target is not known.

The sequencing input was PBMCs. The TCR sequence derives from a man aged 40-55 years in good health and CMV-seropositive.

CDR3 region: CASSLPSGGTDTQYF. Here the CDR3 DNA reads TGTGCCAGCAGCTTGCCTAGCGGGGGCACAGATACGCAGTATTTT. This sequence joins TRBV5-6 and TRBJ2-3, with TRBD2 matching 9 bases. Per germline, CDR1 SGHDT and CDR2 YYEEEE. The CDR3 runs to 15 residues. The V and J ends lost 1 base and 1 base, in that order; junction bases with no gene match: 1.